The 12 T cell receptor beta chains below come from one sample, sequenced in a study of OX40 agonist ivuxolimab in advanced cancers. Using immunoSEQ multiplex PCR, the repertoire was profiled, and TCRdb retains in-frame clones only, with some absent. Of about 81,000 clones in the sample, about 80% are singletons; the top ten hold approximately 6.3%. The material was CD4+ or CD8+ T cells sorted from blood, obtained in a trial of the OX40 agonist ivuxolimab. The receptors were sampled from an adult with an advanced solid tumor such as melanoma, head and neck, liver or kidney cancer.

The rearrangement joins TRBV11-2 to TRBJ2-5; D might be TRBD1 or TRBD2, each matching 5 bases. V dropped 3 bases and J dropped 2 bases, with 13 bases sitting between them. This CDR3 is 15 amino acids long. Germline V gene lookup returns CDR1 SGHAT and CDR2 FQNNGV. The CDR3 spells CASSFKGRTQETQYF. In DNA form, the CDR3 reads TGTGCCAGCAGCTTCAAGGGACGGACACAAGAGACCCAGTACTTC.

The gene calls are TRBV28 and TRBJ2-2; 11 positions agree with TRBD1. The germline CDR1 and CDR2 sequences are MDHEN and SYDVKM. The V and J ends lost 7 bases and 6 bases, in that order; junction bases with no gene match: 7. CDR3 size: 15 residues. The CDR3 protein is CASTSWGQGAGELFF. The CDR3 bases are TGTGCCAGCACTTCTTGGGGACAGGGGGCCGGGGAGCTGTTTTTT.

The chain has TRBV6-1 and TRBJ2-7; the D gene is possibly TRBD2 (7 bases). With 9 bases removed from V and 1 base from J, the gap between germline ends came to 16 bases. From germline, CDR1 is MNHNS and CDR2 SASEGT. The length of the CDR3 is 14 residues. CDR3 coding DNA: TGTGCCAGAAAGAAGAAGGGGGGGTCCTACGAGCAGTACGTC. Amino acids: CARKKKGGSYEQYV.

J is TRBJ2-1 and V is TRBV11-2; TRBD1 or TRBD2 may be the D gene (5 bases each). The germline V gene encodes CDR1 SGHAT and CDR2 FQNNGV. This CDR3 region has 16 residues. V was clipped by 3 bases and J by 8 bases, with 20 bases between them. CDR3 nucleotide sequence: TGTGCCAGCAGCTTTCGGGCCGGCGCTCGGGGCGATGAGCAGTTCTTC. It is translated as CASSFRAGARGDEQFF.

The CDR3 loop is CASSFNKQGRSPYEQYF. The CDR3, as DNA: TGTGCCAGCAGTTTTAATAAGCAGGGCAGATCCCCCTACGAGCAGTACTTC. This chain links TRBV28 with TRBJ2-7; D is possibly TRBD1 (5 bases). Germline V lookup: CDR1 MDHEN, CDR2 SYDVKM. The V gene lost 3 bases and the J gene lost 2 bases, with 20 bases spanning the gap. The CDR3 contains 17 residues.

The V and J genes are TRBV6-4 and TRBJ1-1; D perhaps matches TRBD1 (6 bases). V was shortened by 8 bases and J by 1 base, with 11 bases between the two germline ends. The germline V gene has CDR1 MRHNA and CDR2 SNTAGT. The CDR3 extends over 13 amino acids. The CDR3 spells CASGTGPNTEAFF. The CDR3 DNA sequence: TGTGCCAGCGGAACAGGGCCGAACACTGAAGCTTTCTTT.

This sequence joins TRBV19 and TRBJ1-5, with 7 bases that match TRBD1. Germline V gene sequence: CDR1 LNHDA, CDR2 SQIVND (reference sequence). The CDR3 is made up of 16 amino acids. J was trimmed by 3 bases and V by 7 bases; bases with no gene match: 12. CDR3 region: CASNSENRGVNQPQHF. The CDR3 DNA is TGTGCCAGTAACAGTGAAAACAGGGGAGTCAATCAGCCCCAGCATTTT.

The chain joins TRBV6-6 to TRBJ2-5; tentatively, D is TRBD1 (6 bases). Trimming removed 5 bases at V and 5 bases at J, with 15 bases between. This CDR3 is built from 14 residues. The germline V gene encodes CDR1 MNHNY and CDR2 SVGAGI (reference sequence). The CDR3 bases are TGTGCCAGCAGTCTCCAGGGGTCAGGGGAGACCCAGTACTTC. It codes for CASSLQGSGETQYF.

This clone was picked up a small number of times. The chain couples TRBV9 to TRBJ2-5; D gene unclear. Germline values: CDR1 SGDLS, CDR2 YYNGEE. The length of the CDR3 is 12 residues. V dropped 3 bases and J dropped 5 bases, with 8 bases sitting between them. The CDR3 region is CASSGAKETQYF. The CDR3 bases are TGTGCCAGCAGCGGGGCGAAGGAGACCCAGTACTTC.

This clone was seen just once. The rearrangement links TRBV7-9 to TRBJ1-3; 8 bases are shared with TRBD1. CDR3 length: 14 amino acids. V dropped 8 bases and J dropped 6; count of bases not matched to a gene: 9. CDR1 is SEHNR, CDR2 FQNEAQ, per germline (reference sequence). The CDR3 DNA reads TGTGCCAGCTCCCCCGGGACAGGCGAAAACACCATATATTTT. Amino acid sequence: CASSPGTGENTIYF.

CDR3 nucleotides: TGTGCCAGCAGCTTAGAACTAGCGGTCTACAATGAGCAGTTCTTC. Amino acids: CASSLELAVYNEQFF. The gene calls are TRBV13 and TRBJ2-1; 8 nucleotides match TRBD2. The J segment lost 3 bases and the V segment lost 1 base, leaving 2 bases of the junction unmatched. Looked up from germline, CDR1 is PRHDT and CDR2 is FYEKMQ (reference sequence). The CDR3 runs to 15 residues.

J is TRBJ1-2 and V is TRBV7-2, with 9 positions matching TRBD1. Looked up from germline, CDR1 is SGHTA and CDR2 is FQGNSA. The CDR3 loop spans 13 amino acids. With V trimmed by 1 base and J by 8 bases, 2 bases remained unmatched. The CDR3 DNA reads as TGTGCCAGCAGCTTAGAACAGGGGGCGGGCTACACCTTC. Residues: CASSLEQGAGYTF.